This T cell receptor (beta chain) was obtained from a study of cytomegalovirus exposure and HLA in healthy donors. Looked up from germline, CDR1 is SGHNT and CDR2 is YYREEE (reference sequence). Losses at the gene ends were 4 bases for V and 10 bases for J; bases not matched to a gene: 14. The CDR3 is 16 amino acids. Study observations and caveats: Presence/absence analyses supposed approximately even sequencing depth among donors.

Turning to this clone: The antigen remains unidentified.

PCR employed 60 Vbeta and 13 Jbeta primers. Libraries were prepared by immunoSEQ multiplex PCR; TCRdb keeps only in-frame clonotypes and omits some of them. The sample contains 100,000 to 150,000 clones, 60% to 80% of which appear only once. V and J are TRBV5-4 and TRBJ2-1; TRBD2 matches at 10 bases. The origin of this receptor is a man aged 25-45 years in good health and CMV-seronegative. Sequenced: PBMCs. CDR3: CASSQPQRGGQNEQFF. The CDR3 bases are TGTGCCAGCAGCCAACCTCAGCGGGGGGGCCAGAACGAGCAGTTCTTC.